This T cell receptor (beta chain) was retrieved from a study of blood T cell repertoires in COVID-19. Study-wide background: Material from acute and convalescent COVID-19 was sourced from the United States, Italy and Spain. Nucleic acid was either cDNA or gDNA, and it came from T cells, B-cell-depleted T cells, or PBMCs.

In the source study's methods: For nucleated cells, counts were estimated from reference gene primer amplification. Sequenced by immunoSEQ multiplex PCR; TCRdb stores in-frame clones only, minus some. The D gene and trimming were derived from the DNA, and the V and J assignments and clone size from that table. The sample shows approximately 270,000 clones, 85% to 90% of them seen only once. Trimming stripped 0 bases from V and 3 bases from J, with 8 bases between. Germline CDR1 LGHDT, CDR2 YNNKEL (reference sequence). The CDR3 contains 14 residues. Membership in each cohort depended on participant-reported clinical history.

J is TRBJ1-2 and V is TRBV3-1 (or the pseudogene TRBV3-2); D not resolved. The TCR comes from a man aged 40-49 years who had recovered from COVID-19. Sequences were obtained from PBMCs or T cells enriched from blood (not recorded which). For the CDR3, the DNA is TGTGCCAGCAGCCAAGACAGGATACACTATGGCTACACCTTC. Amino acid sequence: CASSQDRIHYGYTF.